This T cell receptor beta chain originates from a study of beta chain features in type 1 diabetes (dated by TCRdb to 2017 to 2018). Study-level background: No differences in mean age, gender distribution, total cell number or subset yield were found between patients and healthy donors. A total of around 110,000,000 sorted cells were examined across all samples, and a strong correlation was observed between cell number per subset and RNA yield. The study compared the TCRB repertoires of sorted circulating CD4+ T cell subsets in recently diagnosed type 1 diabetes patients with those in matched healthy donors. Regulatory and stem cell-like memory subsets were isolated from only 8 patients and roughly 8 healthy donors, whereas naive and central memory subsets came from all 28 donors.

Spanning cysteine to phenylalanine, the CDR3 consists of 16 amino acids. Only the CDR3 region is kept as DNA, spanning 48 bases read in frame from base 1. As encoded in the germline V gene (reference sequence), CDR1 is MNHEY while CDR2 is SMNVEV. Cut back by 2 bases and 2 bases, the V and J ends lie 16 bases apart. The study at large found these results: The naive, central memory and regulatory TCRB repertoires appeared to resemble one another more closely among patients than among healthy donors. A moderate but significant shortening of TCRB CDR3 length was observed in type 1 diabetes patients in all four CD4+ subsets. Patients with type 1 diabetes made fewer insertions and deleted more nucleotides at VDJ recombination sites, implying thymic rearrangement abnormalities. PCR might favor shorter templates, but patient and control samples were amplified and corrected together, so any skew would affect both groups equally. Sequencing cDNA rather than genomic DNA could over-represent highly expressing activated cells, although activation and CD3 levels did not differ between groups. Only small numbers of individuals were included in the HLA sub-analyses, which left unresolved whether HLA type had any influence on TCRB rearrangement.

This clone was seen only a few times. Its antigen is still unknown. Per-nucleotide qualities are absent, and no much larger clonotype sits a single base away. A single peripheral blood draw of 90 to 150 mL on average was collected from each donor into heparinised tubes. Using a panel that included CD45RO, CCR7, CD25, CD127, CD95 and CD27, naive, central memory, regulatory and stem cell-like memory CD4+ T cells were sorted on a BD FACSAria II. A purity above 98% was achieved for all sorted populations. PBMCs were separated immediately by Lymphoprep density gradient centrifugation and were stained directly, without being cultured. Samples were stained and sorted in pairs, with one healthy donor and one patient per experiment, so that batch effects were minimized. The entire amount of isolated RNA was reverse transcribed using the High Capacity cDNA Reverse Transcription Kit, so the sequenced TCRB transcripts were expressed ones. Deep immunoSEQ sequencing was performed on naive, central memory and regulatory T cell samples, with an average of about 3.6 million total reads per sample. Sorted cells were lysed in RLT buffer and RNA was extracted with DNase-treated RNeasy Micro or Mini kits, depending on cell number. Each cell subset was processed on its own to prevent cross-contamination, while patient and healthy donor samples were processed together. The immunoSEQ multiplex PCR was used to amplify TCRB sequences from cDNA, yielding 87-bp fragments that span the CDR3 region. Sequencing of the amplicons was done on the Illumina HiSeq platform. As for how the authors treated the data: PCR bias was computationally corrected using synthetic template baselines, reads within Hamming distance 2 were collapsed, and singletons that could not be merged were discarded. Reads were aligned against IMGT so that V, D and J genes, CDR3 length and insertions or deletions at six rearrangement sites could be assigned. Clonotype counts were normalized to sorted cell number within each subset before computing true diversity and Gini coefficients with the tcR R package. The overlap coefficient, calculated on TCRB nucleotide sequences, was used to quantify repertoire sharing. Out-of-frame TCRB sequences from naive cells were analyzed as a proxy for the pre-selection repertoire. In its TCRdb copy, this immuneACCESS table keeps in-frame sequences only and misses some clones. Where compared with another copy, unresolved V genes explain less than half of these, and the others have no known cause. V, J and clone size were drawn from that table, and D and trimming were deduced from the DNA. The sample contains 200,000 to 250,000 clones, more than 9% of them found a single time. The ten largest clones add up to about 0.037% of the sample.

The receptor was isolated from a young woman in good health. What was sequenced was naive CD4+ T cells from blood. The cell subset or site label, read with the paper, signifies: true naive CD4+ T cells. The sequence is built from TRBV27 and TRBJ2-7; possibly the D gene is TRBD2, per 6 matching bases. This receptor carries the CDR3 CASSLGGSGSPYEQYF. The bases are TGTGCCAGCAGTTTAGGGGGGTCTGGGTCTCCCTACGAGCAGTACTTC.